This is a list of T cell receptor beta chains from one sample in a study of Ad26.COV2.S vaccination and SARS-CoV-2 variants. Clones were read by immunoSEQ multiplex PCR, and TCRdb kept only the in-frame ones, dropping some. The table includes some 500,000 clones, 89% detected once. Specimen: peripheral blood, collected in a trial of Ad26.COV2.S vaccine versus placebo. These receptors were taken from a person between 18 and 59 years old who received the Ad26.COV2.S COVID-19 vaccine or a placebo. The CDR3 runs from the conserved cysteine through the conserved F or W. D genes are given only for firm matches. Size values are once, few and many counts, or a class for expanded clones, and some rows have none.

V gene: TRBV2; D gene: .; clone size: .; J gene: TRBJ2-7; CDR3 DNA: TGTGCCGGGTTGGGGGCAGCCGACTACGAGCAGTACTTC; CDR3 protein: CAGLGAADYEQYF
V gene: TRBV29-1; D gene: TRBD2; clone size: .; J gene: TRBJ2-1; CDR3 DNA: TGCAGCGCAGCCCAGCGGGGTTACAATGAGCAGTTCTTC; CDR3 protein: CSAAQRGYNEQFF
V gene: TRBV3-1/TRBV3-2; D gene: .; clone size: .; J gene: TRBJ1-5; CDR3 DNA: TGTGCCAGCAGCCAAGATATGGGGCTCAATCAGCCCCAGCATTTT; CDR3 protein: CASSQDMGLNQPQHF
V gene: TRBV5-4; D gene: TRBD1; clone size: few; J gene: TRBJ1-1; CDR3 DNA: TGTGCCAGCAGCGGAGACAGGGGTGTCTCTGAAGCTTTCTTT; CDR3 protein: CASSGDRGVSEAFF
V gene: TRBV4-2; D gene: .; clone size: .; J gene: TRBJ1-1; CDR3 DNA: TGTGCCAGCAGCCAAGGCGGGAACACTGAAGCTTTCTTT; CDR3 protein: CASSQGGNTEAFF
V gene: TRBV18; D gene: .; clone size: .; J gene: TRBJ2-7; CDR3 DNA: TGTGCCAGCTCACCAGGGGTAGGCGACGAGCAGTACTTC; CDR3 protein: CASSPGVGDEQYF
V gene: TRBV28; D gene: TRBD1; clone size: .; J gene: TRBJ1-1; CDR3 DNA: TGTGCCAGCAGTTTACCGGGACAGGGGACCACTGAAGCTTTCTTT; CDR3 protein: CASSLPGQGTTEAFF
V gene: TRBV10-3; D gene: .; clone size: .; J gene: TRBJ1-2; CDR3 DNA: TGTGCCATCAGTGAGAGTATCGGCTATCGGGATGGCTACACCTTC; CDR3 protein: CAISESIGYRDGYTF
V gene: TRBV30; D gene: .; clone size: .; J gene: TRBJ1-6; CDR3 DNA: TGTGCCTGGAGTGGGCAGGCCAATTCACCCCTCCACTTT; CDR3 protein: CAWSGQANSPLHF
V gene: TRBV19; D gene: TRBD2; clone size: .; J gene: TRBJ2-3; CDR3 DNA: TGTGCTTGTAAGGGCGGGAGAAGCACAGATACGCAGTATTTT; CDR3 protein: CACKGGRSTDTQYF
V gene: TRBV9; D gene: .; clone size: .; J gene: TRBJ1-2; CDR3 DNA: TGTGCCAGCAGCGTAGTACCTTGGCAAGGCTACACCTTC; CDR3 protein: CASSVVPWQGYTF
V gene: TRBV7-2; D gene: .; clone size: .; J gene: TRBJ2-5; CDR3 DNA: TGTGCCAGCAGCTCGGGAACGGGGGGCCGGAAGGAGACCCAGTACTTC; CDR3 protein: CASSSGTGGRKETQYF
V gene: TRBV18; D gene: .; clone size: .; J gene: TRBJ2-2; CDR3 DNA: TGTGCCAGCTCACCCCCTAGGACACGAACAAAACTCACCGGGGAGCTGTTTTTT; CDR3 protein: CASSPPRTRTKLTGELFF
V gene: TRBV4-2; D gene: .; clone size: .; J gene: TRBJ2-1; CDR3 DNA: TGTGCCAGCAGCCCGATGTCGGGACTCCTTGGGTATGAGCAGTTCTTC; CDR3 protein: CASSPMSGLLGYEQFF
V gene: TRBV5-1; D gene: TRBD1; clone size: .; J gene: TRBJ2-4; CDR3 DNA: TGCGCCAGCAGCGCCGGGACAGCCGGGGACAAAAACATTCAGTACTTC; CDR3 protein: CASSAGTAGDKNIQYF
V gene: TRBV30; D gene: .; clone size: .; J gene: TRBJ1-6; CDR3 DNA: TGTGCCTGGAGTGCTACAGGGAATTCACCCCTCCACTTT; CDR3 protein: CAWSATGNSPLHF
V gene: TRBV5-1; D gene: .; clone size: few; J gene: TRBJ2-2; CDR3 DNA: TGCGCCAGCAGCCTCGAAGGGGGGCAAAGAGGGGAGCTGTTTTTT; CDR3 protein: CASSLEGGQRGELFF
V gene: TRBV6-5; D gene: .; clone size: .; J gene: TRBJ1-1; CDR3 DNA: TGTGCCAGCAGGAAGGGGGGGGCAGGCACTGAAGCTTTCTTT; CDR3 protein: CASRKGGAGTEAFF
V gene: TRBV6-6; D gene: .; clone size: .; J gene: TRBJ2-2; CDR3 DNA: TGTGCCAGCAGTGTCCCATGGAGGGCCGGCACCGGGGAGCTGTTTTTT; CDR3 protein: CASSVPWRAGTGELFF
V gene: TRBV7-2; D gene: TRBD1; clone size: .; J gene: TRBJ1-2; CDR3 DNA: TGTGCCAGCAGCTTCCCGGGGACAGGGAGGGGTGGCTACACCTTC; CDR3 protein: CASSFPGTGRGGYTF
V gene: TRBV5-1; D gene: .; clone size: .; J gene: TRBJ2-3; CDR3 DNA: TGCGCCAGCAGCTCGAGGTGGCCCACAGATACGCAGTATTTT; CDR3 protein: CASSSRWPTDTQYF
V gene: TRBV29-1; D gene: .; clone size: .; J gene: TRBJ1-5; CDR3 DNA: TGCAGCGTTGTGGTTGGGAACGGTCAGCCCCAGCATTTT; CDR3 protein: CSVVVGNGQPQHF
V gene: TRBV2; D gene: .; clone size: .; J gene: TRBJ1-4; CDR3 DNA: TGTGCCAGCAGTAATCTTCAGGGAACGGGTGAAAAACTGTTTTTT; CDR3 protein: CASSNLQGTGEKLFF
V gene: TRBV5-1; D gene: .; clone size: .; J gene: TRBJ1-1; CDR3 DNA: TGCGCCAGCAGCTTGGATGGCGGGTCGAACACTGAAGCTTTCTTT; CDR3 protein: CASSLDGGSNTEAFF
V gene: TRBV11-2; D gene: .; clone size: .; J gene: TRBJ2-3; CDR3 DNA: TGTGCCAGCAGCCCCGGGGGGCCAGATACGCAGTATTTT; CDR3 protein: CASSPGGPDTQYF
V gene: TRBV24-1; D gene: .; clone size: once; J gene: TRBJ2-1; CDR3 DNA: TGTGCCACCAGTCCTGCAGAGAGCTCCTACAATGAGCAGTTCTTC; CDR3 protein: CATSPAESSYNEQFF
V gene: TRBV7-2; D gene: TRBD1; clone size: once; J gene: TRBJ2-5; CDR3 DNA: TGTGCCAGCAGCTTAAACACAGGGGCCGGTGAGACCCAGTACTTC; CDR3 protein: CASSLNTGAGETQYF
V gene: TRBV6-5; D gene: .; clone size: once; J gene: TRBJ1-5; CDR3 DNA: TGTGCCAGCAGCTCTACCGGGAGCAATCAGCCCCAGCATTTT; CDR3 protein: CASSSTGSNQPQHF
V gene: TRBV4-3; D gene: TRBD1; clone size: .; J gene: TRBJ2-2; CDR3 DNA: TGCGCCAGCAGCCAAGAAATACCGGACAGGGAGGACACCGGGGAGCTGTTTTTT; CDR3 protein: CASSQEIPDREDTGELFF
V gene: TRBV6-5; D gene: TRBD1; clone size: .; J gene: TRBJ1-4; CDR3 DNA: TGTGCCAGCAGCCTCGGGACAGCTAATGAAAAACTGTTTTTT; CDR3 protein: CASSLGTANEKLFF
V gene: TRBV10-3; D gene: TRBD2; clone size: .; J gene: TRBJ2-5; CDR3 DNA: TGTGCCATCAGTGGGGGGACTAGCGCTAAAGAGACCCAGTACTTC; CDR3 protein: CAISGGTSAKETQYF
V gene: TRBV7-8; D gene: .; clone size: .; J gene: TRBJ1-1; CDR3 DNA: TGTGCCAGCAGCCCCGGAAGGGGCCGGAACACTGAAGCTTTCTTT; CDR3 protein: CASSPGRGRNTEAFF
V gene: TRBV5-4; D gene: .; clone size: few; J gene: TRBJ2-3; CDR3 DNA: TGTGCCAGCAGCTTACCTAGAACAGATACGCAGTATTTT; CDR3 protein: CASSLPRTDTQYF
V gene: TRBV19; D gene: .; clone size: .; J gene: TRBJ1-2; CDR3 DNA: TGTGCCAGCCTCGGGCCGGACCGCTATGGCTACACCTTC; CDR3 protein: CASLGPDRYGYTF
V gene: TRBV7-9; D gene: .; clone size: .; J gene: TRBJ2-2; CDR3 DNA: TGTGCCAGCAGCTCTTTAGCGGAGACGAACACCGGGGAGCTGTTTTTT; CDR3 protein: CASSSLAETNTGELFF
V gene: TRBV7-2; D gene: TRBD2; clone size: .; J gene: TRBJ2-2; CDR3 DNA: TGTGCCAGCAGCTACAGCGGGAATGGCGGGGAGCTGTTTTTT; CDR3 protein: CASSYSGNGGELFF
V gene: TRBV11-3; D gene: .; clone size: .; J gene: TRBJ2-3; CDR3 DNA: TGTGCCAGCAGCTTGAGGGGAGGCAGGAAAGGCACAGATACGCAGTATTTT; CDR3 protein: CASSLRGGRKGTDTQYF
V gene: TRBV4-3; D gene: .; clone size: .; J gene: TRBJ1-1; CDR3 DNA: TGCGCCAGCAGCCAAGATGGGCAGGACACATACACTGAAGCTTTCTTT; CDR3 protein: CASSQDGQDTYTEAFF
V gene: TRBV4-3; D gene: .; clone size: .; J gene: TRBJ2-1; CDR3 DNA: TGCGCCAGCAGCCGAGAAGACCGGGCCACGAATGAGCAGTTCTTC; CDR3 protein: CASSREDRATNEQFF
V gene: TRBV7-9; D gene: TRBD1; clone size: once; J gene: TRBJ1-3; CDR3 DNA: TGTGCCAGCAGCCACCACCCTGGGACAGGGGAAAACACCATATATTTT; CDR3 protein: CASSHHPGTGENTIYF
V gene: TRBV15; D gene: TRBD2; clone size: .; J gene: TRBJ2-1; CDR3 DNA: TGTGCCACCAGCAGAGATGTGGCGGGAGCTAACAATGAGCAGTTCTTC; CDR3 protein: CATSRDVAGANNEQFF
V gene: TRBV28; D gene: .; clone size: .; J gene: TRBJ1-4; CDR3 DNA: TGTGCCAGCAGAAAGCTGGGGGAAAAACTGTTTTTT; CDR3 protein: CASRKLGEKLFF
V gene: TRBV30; D gene: TRBD1; clone size: .; J gene: TRBJ1-2; CDR3 DNA: TGTGCCTGGAGCGGAGGTAGGGGGCGAAAGTATGGCTACACCTTC; CDR3 protein: CAWSGGRGRKYGYTF
V gene: TRBV20-1; D gene: .; clone size: .; J gene: TRBJ1-4; CDR3 DNA: TGCAGTGCTAGAGTGACTGAAAAACTGTTTTTT; CDR3 protein: CSARVTEKLFF
V gene: TRBV6-2/TRBV6-3; D gene: .; clone size: .; J gene: TRBJ1-2; CDR3 DNA: TGTGCCAGCAGTTACAGCCGGTCTAACTATGGCTACACCTTC; CDR3 protein: CASSYSRSNYGYTF
V gene: TRBV14; D gene: .; clone size: once; J gene: TRBJ1-5; CDR3 DNA: TGTGCCAGCAGCCAAGACCCTTATCAGCCCCAGCATTTT; CDR3 protein: CASSQDPYQPQHF
V gene: TRBV25-1; D gene: TRBD2; clone size: .; J gene: TRBJ2-4; CDR3 DNA: TGTGCCAGCAGTGCCCACGGGGGGGAGGGCCTTGGGTACATTCAGTACTTC; CDR3 protein: CASSAHGGEGLGYIQYF
V gene: TRBV5-4; D gene: .; clone size: .; J gene: TRBJ1-1; CDR3 DNA: TGTGCCAGCAGGAAGGATGCGGGGAACACTGAAGCTTTCTTT; CDR3 protein: CASRKDAGNTEAFF
V gene: TRBV5-1; D gene: .; clone size: .; J gene: TRBJ1-2; CDR3 DNA: TGCGCCAGCAGCTGGGGTCAGGGGACCTATGGCTACACCTTC; CDR3 protein: CASSWGQGTYGYTF
V gene: TRBV14; D gene: TRBD1; clone size: .; J gene: TRBJ1-4; CDR3 DNA: TGTGCCAGCAGCCAACGACAGGGAAGAAGTAATGAAAAACTGTTTTTT; CDR3 protein: CASSQRQGRSNEKLFF
V gene: TRBV5-4; D gene: TRBD1; clone size: .; J gene: TRBJ2-2; CDR3 DNA: TGTGCCAGCAGCCGTACAGGGGGCCCCGGGGAGCTGTTTTTT; CDR3 protein: CASSRTGGPGELFF
V gene: TRBV7-8; D gene: .; clone size: .; J gene: TRBJ1-2; CDR3 DNA: TGTGCCAGCAGCTCCACCCGGGGGGGTCGGGGCTACACCTTC; CDR3 protein: CASSSTRGGRGYTF